The present entry profiles one T cell receptor beta chain with its context. Seattle patients were enrolled during active infection and followed longitudinally. V dropped 5 bases and J dropped 2; count of bases not matched to a gene: 1. Germline V CDR1 and CDR2: MRHNA, SNTAGT. CDR3 length: 13 residues. Under the authors' procedure: Reference gene primer amplification in the assay estimated nucleated cell counts. Some clones are missing from TCRdb's copy, which holds only in-frame ones; the method was immunoSEQ multiplex PCR. That table supplies the V and J calls and clone size; D and trimming were determined from the DNA. The data show 200,000 to 250,000 clones, with about 88% seen just once and 10% to 13% held by the top ten. The data were taken from a study of blood T cell repertoires in COVID-19. Whole-study context: PBMCs, B-cell-depleted T cells, or T cells provided the cDNA or gDNA that made up the material.

This receptor was taken from a woman between 45 and 60 years old with COVID-19, enrolled during active disease. The chain combines TRBV6-4 with TRBJ1-2, with 8 bases lining up with TRBD1. Material for sequencing was peripheral blood. The CDR3 region is CASSRDRNYGYTF. As DNA, the CDR3 is TGTGCCAGCAGTAGGGACAGGAACTATGGCTACACCTTC.